Detailed here is one T cell receptor (beta chain). The table lists this clonotype with many counts. What this receptor recognizes is not known. Within one base of it there is no much larger clone, and no base qualities were kept. The CDR3 covers 13 residues, taking in both the cysteine and the phenylalanine. Only CDR3 DNA remains: 39 bases, in frame from the first base. The junction shows trimming of 0 bases on V and 5 bases on J, and the gene matches do not reach 2 bases of it. For CDR1 and CDR2, the germline V gene lists SQVTM and ANQGSEA. Preparation of the library involved RT-PCR. The reads were generated on an Illumina HiSeq 2500. Using fastp at Q25 and MiXCR, TCRdb reprocessed the public reads and kept productive beta chains. CDR3 protein duplicates are merged, each entry listing the most common genes and DNA. The sample contains around 570,000 distinct CDR3 sequences, approximately 10% of them found a single time. Jointly, the top ten make up about 10% of the sample.

The source of the sample is a study of response to subunit inactivated influenza vaccine (dated by TCRdb to about 2018). Study-level background: Deep quantitative T cell receptor repertoire profiling was used in the study to track responses to a trivalent subunit inactivated influenza vaccine.

The paper's findings and limits, for the study overall: According to the authors, only a limited number of new T cells may be recruited by each seasonal influenza vaccination.

The sample also formed part of further work on T cells expressing NK-cell markers. From the second report: The TCR beta cDNA libraries were made using 5'RACE template switching, a step that added both a universal primer site and unique molecular identifiers. TCR beta-chain repertoires were profiled in sorted CD3+CD56+NKG2C+, CD3+CD56+NKG2C- and CD3+CD56-NKG2C+ T-cell subsets from fewer than 10 donors. Seven of the eight sequenced donors were HCMV-seropositive and one was HCMV-seronegative. In several experiments an anti-gammadeltaTCR antibody was added to restrict sorting to alphabetaTCR-expressing T cells. In roughly 6 donors, the dominant CD3+CD56+NKG2C+ clonotypes ranked among the top 10 CD8+ clonotypes, making up roughly 1.0-7.0% of CD8+ T cells. Those dominant clonotypes were again the most abundant among CD3+CD56-NKG2C+ cells in a few donors, at roughly 28.3-65%. Whether the expanded NKG2C-expressing T cell clones were specific for HCMV antigens was left unclear. The study sequenced eight donors, all healthy volunteers chosen at random: three men and five women. To determine HCMV serostatus, a commercial ELISA kit was used to detect HCMV-specific IgG in serum. Peripheral blood mononuclear cells were isolated from blood by Ficoll density gradient centrifugation. For several donors, bulk peripheral blood T-cell repertoires were also sequenced from unsorted PBMC. Priming for cDNA synthesis came from the TCR beta constant segment, and two successive PCR amplification steps followed. Illumina HiSeq 2000/2500, MiSeq or NextSeq was used to sequence libraries as 2 x 150 bp reads. MIGEC handled demultiplexing of the reads and grouping by UMI, while MiTCR was used to assemble and quantify clonotypes. To exclude erroneous sequences, any TCR cDNA sequence not supported by at least two reads was discarded. The tcR package was used for downstream repertoire analysis, and clonotypes were matched across fractions by CDR3 nucleotide sequence plus V segment. VDJmatch was used to annotate antigen specificity against VDJdb, with one amino acid substitution allowed in CDR3.

The chain is encoded by TRBV29-1 joined to TRBJ2-5; 8 bases in the junction line up with TRBD1. Sequencing used PBMCs from blood, obtained on the day of vaccination. The receptor was isolated from a man aged 50-59 years who received an inactivated influenza vaccine. Donor details come from another sample of the same person, matched by shared clones. The DNA sequence is as follows: TGCAGCGTTGAAGACGGGACAGGCGAGACCCAGTACTTC. This translates into CSVEDGTGETQYF.